A single sample gave rise to the 19 T cell receptor beta chains below, sequenced in a study of T cells expressing NK-cell markers. TCRdb reprocessed the 5' RACE reads, keeping one entry per CDR3 protein, no DNA. The specimen's table records over 150,000 distinct CDR3 sequences. The sample was blood T cells: a sorted CD56 or NKG2C T cell subset, CD4+ or CD8+ T cells, or bulk PBMC T cells (not recorded which). These receptors originate from a man aged 18-69 years in good health.

V is TRBV2 and J is TRBJ2-1; TCRdb indicates TRBD1, and absent DNA this call remains unverified. This CDR3 is 16 amino acids long. CDR1 SNHLY and CDR2 FYNNEI come from the germline V gene. Here the CDR3 reads CASSEGRGLGNNEQFF.

The rearrangement joins TRBV20-1 to TRBJ1-4; without DNA, the TCRdb call of TRBD1 cannot be checked. Germline V gene lookup returns CDR1 DFQATT and CDR2 SNEGSKA (reference sequence). The CDR3 extends over 16 amino acids. The chain's CDR3 is CSALRPRTTTGEKLFF.

This chain uses TRBV5-6 with TRBJ1-2. Germline V gene sequence: CDR1 SGHDT, CDR2 YYEEEE. The CDR3 length is 16 residues. CDR3 region: CASSLLVVGFNYGYTF.

The CDR3 loop reads CASSVSVNTGELFF. The chain recombines TRBV9 with TRBJ2-2. Germline CDR1 is SGDLS and CDR2 is YYNGEE. CDR3 length equals 14 residues.

The chain joins TRBV12-3 or TRBV12-4 to TRBJ2-1; TCRdb lists TRBD2, though no DNA is available to test this call. The CDR3 is made up of 15 amino acids. The CDR3 is CASSSLAGGPNEQFF.

V usage is TRBV12-5 and J usage is TRBJ1-1; TCRdb reports TRBD1, a call that lacks DNA to check it against. Germline V gives CDR1 LGHNT, CDR2 FRNRAP. This CDR3 is built from 13 residues. This CDR3 reads CASGFSLGTEAFF.

The chain couples TRBV6-6 to TRBJ2-7; TCRdb's D call of TRBD2 is untestable without DNA. There are 11 residues in the CDR3. Germline assignment: CDR1 MNHNY and CDR2 SVGAGI (reference sequence). The CDR3 protein is CASSGRDEQYF.

The chain uses TRBV5-1 and TRBJ1-6. Germline CDR1 SGHRS, CDR2 YFSETQ. The CDR3 has 15 amino acids. The CDR3 sequence is CASSTSFSYNSPLHF.

The chain is built from TRBV30 and TRBJ2-7; the TCRdb call, TRBD1, lacks DNA for checking. Germline assignment: CDR1 GTSNPN and CDR2 SVGIG (reference sequence). CDR3 size: 13 residues. This CDR3 is CAWSRRGVYEQYF.

This sequence joins TRBV5-6 and TRBJ1-2; TCRdb indicates TRBD1, and absent DNA this call remains unverified. The CDR3 has 18 residues. CDR1 SGHDT and CDR2 YYEEEE come from the germline V gene. The CDR3 sequence: CASSLEQGQELTNYGYTF.

This chain connects TRBV6-1 to TRBJ1-3; TCRdb reports TRBD1, a call that lacks DNA to check it against. Germline V gene sequence: CDR1 MNHNS, CDR2 SASEGT. The CDR3 loop spans 15 amino acids. CDR3 in amino acids: CASSEAEGQGNTIYF.

V and J are TRBV4-2 and TRBJ2-1; there is no DNA to check the TCRdb D call of TRBD2. The V gene's germline CDR1 is LGHNA and CDR2 YNFKEQ. The CDR3 sequence is 17 residues long. This chain's CDR3 is CASSYRTLLAGGNEQFF.

The chain links TRBV3-1 to TRBJ2-5; TCRdb's D call, TRBD1, is unchecked because there is no DNA. The CDR3 sequence is 14 residues long. From germline, CDR1 is LGHDT and CDR2 YNNKEL (reference sequence). This CDR3 reads CASSRHRACETQYF.

The chain links TRBV28 to TRBJ2-3. The CDR3 length is 14 residues. Germline V gene sequence: CDR1 MDHEN, CDR2 SYDVKM. CDR3 sequence reads: CASRAVLSTDTQYF.

The CDR3 protein is CASSVEEGLRNSPLHF. The chain is built from TRBV6-1 and TRBJ1-6. The germline V gene has CDR1 MNHNS and CDR2 SASEGT. The CDR3 length is 16 residues.

The chain uses TRBV5-6 and TRBJ1-2; TCRdb selects TRBD1, and the lack of DNA leaves this call unchecked. Germline CDR1 reads SGHDT; CDR2 reads YYEEEE. The CDR3 is made up of 13 amino acids. The CDR3 spells CASRSPGGHGYTF.

V gene TRBV7-7 combines with J gene TRBJ2-1. Germline lookup yields CDR1 SSHAT and CDR2 FNYEAQ (reference sequence). This CDR3 is 13 amino acids long. The CDR3 loop is CASSLEKYNEQFF.

CDR3 residues: CASRPTWDLRTQETQYF. The rearrangement joins TRBV2 to TRBJ2-5. This CDR3 region has 17 residues. The germline gives CDR1 SNHLY, CDR2 FYNNEI.

This rearrangement joins TRBV6-1 to TRBJ1-5. Per the germline V gene, CDR1 is MNHNS and CDR2 is SASEGT. The CDR3 runs to 15 residues. This chain's CDR3 is CASSEDITSNQPQHF.